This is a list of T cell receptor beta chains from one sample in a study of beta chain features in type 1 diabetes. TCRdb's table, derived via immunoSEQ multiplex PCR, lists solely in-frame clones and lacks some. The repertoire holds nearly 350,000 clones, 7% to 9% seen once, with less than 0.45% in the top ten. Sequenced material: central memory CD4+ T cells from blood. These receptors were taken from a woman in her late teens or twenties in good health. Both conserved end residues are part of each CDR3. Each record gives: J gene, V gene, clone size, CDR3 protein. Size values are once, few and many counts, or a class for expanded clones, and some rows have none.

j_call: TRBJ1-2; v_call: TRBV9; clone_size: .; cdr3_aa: CASSVEDRAYGYTF
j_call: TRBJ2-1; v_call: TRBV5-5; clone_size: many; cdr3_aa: CASSLGRNEQFF
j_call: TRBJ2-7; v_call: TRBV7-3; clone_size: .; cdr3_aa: CASSLGVSGIAYEQYF
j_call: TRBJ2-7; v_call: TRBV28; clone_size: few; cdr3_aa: CASSFLRDRGEQYF
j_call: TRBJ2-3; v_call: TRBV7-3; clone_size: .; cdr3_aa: CASSLTPSGSTDTQYF
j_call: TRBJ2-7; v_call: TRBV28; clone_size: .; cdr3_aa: CASSLSGGTGGYEQYF
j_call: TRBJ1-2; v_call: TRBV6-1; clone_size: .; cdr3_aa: CASSGPGRYGYTF
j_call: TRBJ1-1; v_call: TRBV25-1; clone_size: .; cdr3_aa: CASSAPGQMNTEAFF
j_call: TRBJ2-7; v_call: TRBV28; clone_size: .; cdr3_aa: CASRTHGSYEQYF
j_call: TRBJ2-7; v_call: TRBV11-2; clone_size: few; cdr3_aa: CASSLLEAYEQYF
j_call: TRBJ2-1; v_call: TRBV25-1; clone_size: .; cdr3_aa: CASSGDRWGEQFF
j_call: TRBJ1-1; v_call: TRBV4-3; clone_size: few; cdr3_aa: CASSQGPHINAEAFF
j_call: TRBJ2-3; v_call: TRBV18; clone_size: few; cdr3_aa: CASSPSTILGDTQYF
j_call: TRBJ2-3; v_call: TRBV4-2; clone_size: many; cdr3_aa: CASGLTSGYSTDTQYF
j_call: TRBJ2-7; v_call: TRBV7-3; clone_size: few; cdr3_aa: CASSPHSGTHEQYF
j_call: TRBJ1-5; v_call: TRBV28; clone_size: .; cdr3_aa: CASSLTGNQPQHF
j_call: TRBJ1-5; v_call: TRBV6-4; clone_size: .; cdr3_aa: CASSPEEGGQPQHF
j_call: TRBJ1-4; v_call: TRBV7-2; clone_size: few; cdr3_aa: CASSFGGRGEKLFF
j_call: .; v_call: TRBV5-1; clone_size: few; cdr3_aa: CASSLGGRNEQYF
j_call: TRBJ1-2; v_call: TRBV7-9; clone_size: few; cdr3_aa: CASSLVRDYGYTF
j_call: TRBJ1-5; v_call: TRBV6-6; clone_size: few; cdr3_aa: CASSDGNGNQPQHF
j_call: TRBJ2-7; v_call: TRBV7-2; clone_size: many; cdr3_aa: CASSWAKGSYEQYF
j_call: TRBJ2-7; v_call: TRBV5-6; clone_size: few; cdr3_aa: CASSYRGNYEQYF
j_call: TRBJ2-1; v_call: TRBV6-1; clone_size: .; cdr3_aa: CASQGLGGNNEQFF
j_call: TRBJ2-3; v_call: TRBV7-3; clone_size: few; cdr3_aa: CASSSGGDSGTDTQYF
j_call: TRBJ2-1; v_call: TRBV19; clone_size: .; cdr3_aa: CASSTGLAGKNEQFF
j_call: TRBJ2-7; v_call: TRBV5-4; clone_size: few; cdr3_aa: CASSLGGGASTYEQYF
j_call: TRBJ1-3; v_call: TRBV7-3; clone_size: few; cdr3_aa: CASSSSSVSGNTIYF
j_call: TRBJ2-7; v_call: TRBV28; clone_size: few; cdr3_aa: CASTGGANYEQYF
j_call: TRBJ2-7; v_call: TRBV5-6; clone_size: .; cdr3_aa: CASSGTGLRSSYEQYF
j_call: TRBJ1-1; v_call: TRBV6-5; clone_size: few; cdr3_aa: CAIRGGTGDTTEAFF
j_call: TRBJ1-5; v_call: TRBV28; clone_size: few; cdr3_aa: CASKGRQLSNQPQHF
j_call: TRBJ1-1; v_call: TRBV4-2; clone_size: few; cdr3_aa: CASSQTAGRMNTEAFF
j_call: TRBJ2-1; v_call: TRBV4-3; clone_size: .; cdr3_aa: CASSRDWGKTSGSYEQFF
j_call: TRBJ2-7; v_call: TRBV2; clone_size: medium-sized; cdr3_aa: CASKISYEQYF
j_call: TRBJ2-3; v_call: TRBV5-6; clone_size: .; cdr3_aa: CASRALEDTQYF
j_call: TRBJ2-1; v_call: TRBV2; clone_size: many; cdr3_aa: CASSGDHNEQFF
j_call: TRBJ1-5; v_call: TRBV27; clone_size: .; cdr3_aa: CASSSQGTVQPQHF
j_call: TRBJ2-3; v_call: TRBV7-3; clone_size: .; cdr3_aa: CASSLTGTSGFNTQYF
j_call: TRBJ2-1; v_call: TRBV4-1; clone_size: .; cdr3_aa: CASSQDWSANRGQFF
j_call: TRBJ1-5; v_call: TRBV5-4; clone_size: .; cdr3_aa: CASSQDLRGRNQPQHF
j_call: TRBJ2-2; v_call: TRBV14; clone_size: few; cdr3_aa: CASSLGLARSTGELFF
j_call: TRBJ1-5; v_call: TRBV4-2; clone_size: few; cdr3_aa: CASSQDLGQGLDSNQPQHF
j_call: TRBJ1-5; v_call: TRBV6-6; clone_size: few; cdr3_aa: CASSQGQFQPQHF
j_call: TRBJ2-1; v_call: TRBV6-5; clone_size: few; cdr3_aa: CASSYLGDNEQFF
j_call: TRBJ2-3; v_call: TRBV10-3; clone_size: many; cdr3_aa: CAISEFAETQYF
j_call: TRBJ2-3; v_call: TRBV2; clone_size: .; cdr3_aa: CASSGLAGARQYF
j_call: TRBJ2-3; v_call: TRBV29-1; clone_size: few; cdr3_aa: CSVELLRGTDTQYF
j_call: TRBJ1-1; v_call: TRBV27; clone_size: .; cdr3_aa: CASSLLPGGAEAFF
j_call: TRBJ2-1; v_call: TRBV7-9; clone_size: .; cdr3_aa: CASSLSGLNEQFF
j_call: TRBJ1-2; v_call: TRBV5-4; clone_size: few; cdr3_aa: CASSLGRSLNYGYTF
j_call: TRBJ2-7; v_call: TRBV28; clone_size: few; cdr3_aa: CASSLTPYEQYF